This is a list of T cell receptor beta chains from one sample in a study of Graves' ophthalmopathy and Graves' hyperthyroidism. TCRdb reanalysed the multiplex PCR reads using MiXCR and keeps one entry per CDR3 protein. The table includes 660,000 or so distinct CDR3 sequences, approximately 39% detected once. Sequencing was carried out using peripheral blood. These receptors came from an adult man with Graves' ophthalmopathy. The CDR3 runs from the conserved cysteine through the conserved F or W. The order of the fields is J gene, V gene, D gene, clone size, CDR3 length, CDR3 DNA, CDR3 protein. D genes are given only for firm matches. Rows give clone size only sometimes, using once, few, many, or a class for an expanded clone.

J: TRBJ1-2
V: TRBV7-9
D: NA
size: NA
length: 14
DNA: TGTGCCAGCAGCTGGGAGTTTGCAAACTATGGCCACACCTTC
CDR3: CASSWEFANYGHTF

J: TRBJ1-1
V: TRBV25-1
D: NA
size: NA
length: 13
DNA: TGTGCCTGGAGGAACAGTATGAACACTGAAGCTTTCTTT
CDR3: CAWRNSMNTEAFF

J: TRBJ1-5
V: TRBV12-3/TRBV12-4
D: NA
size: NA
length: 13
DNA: TGTGCCAGCAGCTTCAAATCCTATCAGCCCCAGCATTTT
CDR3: CASSFKSYQPQHF

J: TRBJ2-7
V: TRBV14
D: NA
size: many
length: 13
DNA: TGTGCCAGCAGCCAAGGTCTGGTCTACGAGCAGTACTTC
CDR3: CASSQGLVYEQYF

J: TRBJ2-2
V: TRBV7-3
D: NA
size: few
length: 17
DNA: TGTGCCAGCAGCCCCAAACCCTACAGGGTCGGAACCGGGGAGCTGTTTTTT
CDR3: CASSPKPYRVGTGELFF

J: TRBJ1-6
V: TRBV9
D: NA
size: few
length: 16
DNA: TGTGCCAGCAGTAACCACGGTCGCGCCTATAATTCACCCCTCCACTTT
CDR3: CASSNHGRAYNSPLHF

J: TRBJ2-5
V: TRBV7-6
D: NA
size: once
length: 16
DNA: TGTGCCAGCAGCTTAAATAGCCACCGGGGGCAAGAGACCCAGTACTTC
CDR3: CASSLNSHRGQETQYF

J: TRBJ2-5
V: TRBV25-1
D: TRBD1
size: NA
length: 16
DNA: TGTGCCAGCAGCCCCAGTCCGGGGACAGGGGGCGAGACCCAGTACTTC
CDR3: CASSPSPGTGGETQYF

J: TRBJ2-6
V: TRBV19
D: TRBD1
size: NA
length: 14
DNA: TGTGCCAGTAGCCAAATGACAGGGGCTAACGTCCTGACTTTC
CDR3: CASSQMTGANVLTF

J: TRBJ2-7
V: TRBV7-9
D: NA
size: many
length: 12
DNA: TGTGCCAGCAGCTCTAACACCAACGAGCAGTACTTC
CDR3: CASSSNTNEQYF

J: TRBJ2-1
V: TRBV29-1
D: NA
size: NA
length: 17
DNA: TGCAGCGTTGAATCCTTCCTGGGGCAAGCGGTCCACAATGAGCAGTTCTTC
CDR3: CSVESFLGQAVHNEQFF

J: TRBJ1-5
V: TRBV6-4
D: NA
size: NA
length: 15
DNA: TGTGCCAGCAGTTCCCCATCCGGGGCCTTTGAGATCCAGCATTTT
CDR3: CASSSPSGAFEIQHF

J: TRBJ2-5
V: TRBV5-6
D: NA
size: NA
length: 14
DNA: TGTGCCAGCAGCTTGGCCCCGGGAGCAGAGACCCAGTACTTC
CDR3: CASSLAPGAETQYF

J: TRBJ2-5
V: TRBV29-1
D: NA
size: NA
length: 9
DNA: TGCAGCGTTGATGGGACCCAGTACTTC
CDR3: CSVDGTQYF

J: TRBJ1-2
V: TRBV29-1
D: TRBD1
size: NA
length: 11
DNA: TGCAGCCAGGGACAGGGTGAGGGCTACACCTTC
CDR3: CSQGQGEGYTF

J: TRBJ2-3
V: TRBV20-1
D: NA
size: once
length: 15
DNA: TGCAGTGCTAGAGCTCCGGACAGAAGCACAGATACGCAGTATTTT
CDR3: CSARAPDRSTDTQYF

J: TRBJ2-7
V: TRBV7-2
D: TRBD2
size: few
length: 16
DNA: TGTGCCAGCAGCCTTAGAGGGGCTCGCGCGGGAGGCGAGCAGTACTTC
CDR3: CASSLRGARAGGEQYF

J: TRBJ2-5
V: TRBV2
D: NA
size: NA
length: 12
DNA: TGTGCCAGCGGCTTTGAGGGAGAGACCCAGTACTTC
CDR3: CASGFEGETQYF

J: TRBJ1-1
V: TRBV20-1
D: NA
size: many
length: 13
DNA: TGCAGTGCTGGTTACGAGGGGCGCACTGAAGCTTTCTTT
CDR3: CSAGYEGRTEAFF

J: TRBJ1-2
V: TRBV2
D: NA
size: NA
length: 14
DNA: TGTGCGAGCAGGAGGACCTGGATGGACTATGGCCACACCTTC
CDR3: CASRRTWMDYGHTF

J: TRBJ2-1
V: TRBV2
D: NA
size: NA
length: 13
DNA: TGTGCCAGCGGGGCGGCAACCACCAATGAGCAGTTCTTC
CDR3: CASGAATTNEQFF

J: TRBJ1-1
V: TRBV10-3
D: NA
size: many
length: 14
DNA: TGTGCCATCAGTGGACCCCCACAGAACACTGAAGCTTTCTTT
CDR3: CAISGPPQNTEAFF

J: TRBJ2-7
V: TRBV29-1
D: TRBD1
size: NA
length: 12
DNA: TGCAGCTCCGGGACAGTGAGCTACGAGCAGTACTTC
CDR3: CSSGTVSYEQYF

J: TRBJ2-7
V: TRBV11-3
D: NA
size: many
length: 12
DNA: TGTGCCAGCAGCCCCCCGGCCTACGAGCAGTACTTC
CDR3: CASSPPAYEQYF

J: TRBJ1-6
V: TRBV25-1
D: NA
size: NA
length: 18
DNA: TGTGCCAGCAGTGAATACGCTTCGGGCAGCTCCTATAATTCACCCCTCCACTTT
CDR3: CASSEYASGSSYNSPLHF

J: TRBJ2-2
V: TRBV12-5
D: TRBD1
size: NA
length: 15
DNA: TGTGCTAGTGTCCCGGGACAGGGGTTGTACGGGGAGCTGTTTTTT
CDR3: CASVPGQGLYGELFF

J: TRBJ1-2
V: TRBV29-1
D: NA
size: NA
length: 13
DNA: TGCAGCTTTGAGTTGACAGAATTCTATGGCTACACCTTC
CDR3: CSFELTEFYGYTF

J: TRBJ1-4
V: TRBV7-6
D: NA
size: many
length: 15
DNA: TGTGCCAGCAGCCTGGGACCTGGGGATAATGAAAAACTGTTTTTT
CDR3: CASSLGPGDNEKLFF

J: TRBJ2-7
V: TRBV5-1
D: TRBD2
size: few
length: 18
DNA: TGCGCCAGCAGCTTGGATCTAGCGGGGACCCAACCCTCCTACGAGCAGTACTTC
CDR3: CASSLDLAGTQPSYEQYF

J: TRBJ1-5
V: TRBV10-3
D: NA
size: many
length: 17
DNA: TGTGCCATCAGTGAAGATTCCCCGGCCACCGTTCATCAGCCCCAGCATTTT
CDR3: CAISEDSPATVHQPQHF

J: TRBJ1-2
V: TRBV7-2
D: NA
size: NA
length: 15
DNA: TGTGCCAGCAGCGCGATATATCGGGCGGCGGATGGCTACACCTTC
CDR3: CASSAIYRAADGYTF

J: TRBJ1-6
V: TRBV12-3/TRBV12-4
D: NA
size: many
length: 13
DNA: TGTGCCAGCGGATGGACAGAGAATTCACCCCTCCACTTT
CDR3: CASGWTENSPLHF

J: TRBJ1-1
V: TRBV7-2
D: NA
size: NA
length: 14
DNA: TGTGCCAGCAGCTTACGAGAAATGGACACTGAAGCTTTCTTT
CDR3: CASSLREMDTEAFF

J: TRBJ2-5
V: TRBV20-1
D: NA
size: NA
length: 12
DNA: TGCAGTGCTAGCCCGCAATCGGAGACCCAGTACTTC
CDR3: CSASPQSETQYF

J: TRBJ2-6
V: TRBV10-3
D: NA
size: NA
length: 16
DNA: TGTGCCATCAGTGTTCAGGGCCACACCGGGGCCAACGTCCTGACTTTC
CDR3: CAISVQGHTGANVLTF

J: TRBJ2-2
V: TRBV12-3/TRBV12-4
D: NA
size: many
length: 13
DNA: TGTGCCAGCAGTTTTGACGTCACCGGGGAGCTGTTTTTT
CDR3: CASSFDVTGELFF

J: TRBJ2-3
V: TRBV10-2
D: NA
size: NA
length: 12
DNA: TGCGCCAGCAGATATGGAAGCGATACGCAGTATTTT
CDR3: CASRYGSDTQYF

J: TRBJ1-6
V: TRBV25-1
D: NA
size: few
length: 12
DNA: TGTGCCAGCTCACACGAAAATTCACCCCTCCACTTT
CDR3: CASSHENSPLHF

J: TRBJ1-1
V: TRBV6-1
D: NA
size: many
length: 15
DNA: TGTGCCAGCAGTGGACCGGGGGCCATGAACACTGAAGCTTTCTTT
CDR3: CASSGPGAMNTEAFF

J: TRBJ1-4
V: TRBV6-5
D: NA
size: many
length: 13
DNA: TGTGCCAGCAGTTACGCAGGAGGAGAAAAACTGTTTTTT
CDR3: CASSYAGGEKLFF

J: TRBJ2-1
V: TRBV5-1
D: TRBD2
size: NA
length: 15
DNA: TGCGCCAGCAGCTTGGTACTAGCGGGAAGCAATGAGCAGTTCTTC
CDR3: CASSLVLAGSNEQFF

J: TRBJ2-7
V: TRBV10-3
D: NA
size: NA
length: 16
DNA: TGTGCCATCAGTGAGGGGACGTGGGGAAGGGGAAGCGAGCAGTACTTC
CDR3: CAISEGTWGRGSEQYF

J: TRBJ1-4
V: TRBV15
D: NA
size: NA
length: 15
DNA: TGTGCCACCAGCAGAGATTTGGGGGCTAATGAAAAACTGTTTTTT
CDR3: CATSRDLGANEKLFF

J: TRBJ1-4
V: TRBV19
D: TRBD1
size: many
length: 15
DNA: TGTGCCAGTAGTAGGGACAGCCCAAGGTGGGAAAAACTGTTTTTT
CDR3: CASSRDSPRWEKLFF

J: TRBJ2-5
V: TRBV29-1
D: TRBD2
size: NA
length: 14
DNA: TGCAGCGTTGGACTAGCGGGGGGGCTGGAGACCCAGTACTTC
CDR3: CSVGLAGGLETQYF

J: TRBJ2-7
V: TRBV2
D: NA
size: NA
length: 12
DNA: TGTGCCAGCGGGTCCAGGGAGTCCGAGCAGTACTTC
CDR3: CASGSRESEQYF

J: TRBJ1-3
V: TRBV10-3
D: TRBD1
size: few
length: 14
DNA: TGTGCCATCAGGGGACAGGGGAAGGGAGACACCATATATTTT
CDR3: CAIRGQGKGDTIYF

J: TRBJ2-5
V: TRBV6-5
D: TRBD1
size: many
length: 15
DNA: TGTGCCAGCAGTCCATATGACAGGGTGGGCGAGACCCAGTACTTC
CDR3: CASSPYDRVGETQYF